This TCR beta chain was recorded in a study of blood T cell repertoires in COVID-19. Background on the study: Sites across the United States, Italy and Spain contributed samples from acute and convalescent COVID-19. T cells, B-cell-depleted T cells, or PBMCs supplied cDNA or gDNA.

V gave up 1 base and J gave up 8 bases, with 12 bases separating them. The CDR3 is 14 amino acids. Germline V gene data show CDR1 as SGHDT and CDR2 as YYEEEE. Authors' processing steps: Amplification from reference gene primers served as the basis for estimated nucleated cell counts. This table comes from immunoSEQ multiplex PCR, and its TCRdb copy is limited to in-frame clones, with some not included. V and J calls plus clone size are reproduced from that table; the DNA served to infer D and trimming. The data hold some 460,000 clones, with roughly 91% observed a single time. Specimen: peripheral blood. This clonotype was sampled from a woman aged 25 to 39 with acute or convalescent COVID-19. The chain joins TRBV5-6 to TRBJ1-4; D perhaps matches TRBD1 (5 bases). CDR3 in DNA: TGTGCCAGCAGCTTGCGGGGGGACTACGAAAAACTGTTTTTT. Translated, it gives CASSLRGDYEKLFF.